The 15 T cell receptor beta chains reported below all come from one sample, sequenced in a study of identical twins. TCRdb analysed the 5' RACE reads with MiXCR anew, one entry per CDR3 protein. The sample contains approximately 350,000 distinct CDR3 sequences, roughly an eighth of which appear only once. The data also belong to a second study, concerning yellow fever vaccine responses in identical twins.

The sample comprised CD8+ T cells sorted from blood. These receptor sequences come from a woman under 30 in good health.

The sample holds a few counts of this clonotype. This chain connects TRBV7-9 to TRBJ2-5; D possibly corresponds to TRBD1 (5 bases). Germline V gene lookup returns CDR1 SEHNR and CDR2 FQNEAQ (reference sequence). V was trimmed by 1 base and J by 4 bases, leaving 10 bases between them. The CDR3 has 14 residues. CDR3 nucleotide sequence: TGTGCCAGCAGCTTAGAACAGGTCCGAGAGACCCAGTACTTC. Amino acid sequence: CASSLEQVRETQYF.

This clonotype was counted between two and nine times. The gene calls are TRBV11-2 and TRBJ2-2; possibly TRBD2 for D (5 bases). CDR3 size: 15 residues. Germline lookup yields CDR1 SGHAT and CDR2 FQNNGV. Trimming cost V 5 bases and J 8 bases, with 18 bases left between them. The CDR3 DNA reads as TGTGCCAGCAGCGGAGAGGGCCCCGCAGTGGGGGAGCTGTTTTTT. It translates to CASSGEGPAVGELFF.

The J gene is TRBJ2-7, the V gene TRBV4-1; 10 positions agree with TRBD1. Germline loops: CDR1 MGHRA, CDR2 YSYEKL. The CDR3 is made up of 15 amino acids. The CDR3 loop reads CTSSHGQGGVGEQYV. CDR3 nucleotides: TGCACCAGCAGCCACGGACAGGGGGGAGTCGGCGAGCAGTACGTC.

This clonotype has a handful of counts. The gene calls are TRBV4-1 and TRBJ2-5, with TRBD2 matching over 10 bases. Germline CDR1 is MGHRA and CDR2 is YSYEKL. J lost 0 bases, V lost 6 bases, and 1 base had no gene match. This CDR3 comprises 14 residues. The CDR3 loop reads CASSGLADQETQYF. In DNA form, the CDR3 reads TGCGCCAGCAGTGGACTAGCGGACCAAGAGACCCAGTACTTC.

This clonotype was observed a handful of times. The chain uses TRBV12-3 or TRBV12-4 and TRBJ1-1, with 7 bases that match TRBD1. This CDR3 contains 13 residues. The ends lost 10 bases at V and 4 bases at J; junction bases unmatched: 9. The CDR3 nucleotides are TGTGCCATCAATTCACAGGGGAGCACTGAAGCTTTCTTT. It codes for CAINSQGSTEAFF.

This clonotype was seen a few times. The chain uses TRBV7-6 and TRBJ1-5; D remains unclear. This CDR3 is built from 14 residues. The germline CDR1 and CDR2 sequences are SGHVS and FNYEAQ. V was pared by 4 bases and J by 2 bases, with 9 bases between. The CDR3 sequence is CASSSGWGNQPQHF. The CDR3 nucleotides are TGTGCCAGCAGCTCAGGTTGGGGCAATCAGCCCCAGCATTTT.

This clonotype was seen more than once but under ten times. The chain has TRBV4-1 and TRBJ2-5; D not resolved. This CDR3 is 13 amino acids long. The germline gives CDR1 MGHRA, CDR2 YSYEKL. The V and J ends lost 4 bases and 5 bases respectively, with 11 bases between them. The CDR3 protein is CASSPLPEETQYF. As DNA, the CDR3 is TGCGCCAGCAGCCCCCTCCCGGAGGAGACCCAGTACTTC.

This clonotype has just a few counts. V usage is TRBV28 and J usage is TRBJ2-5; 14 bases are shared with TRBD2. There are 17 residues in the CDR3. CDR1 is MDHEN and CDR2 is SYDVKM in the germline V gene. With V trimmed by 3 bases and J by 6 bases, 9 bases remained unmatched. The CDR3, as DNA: TGTGCCAGCAGTTTGGGGACTAGCGGGAGCACCAGGAAGACCCAGTACTTC. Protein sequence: CASSLGTSGSTRKTQYF.

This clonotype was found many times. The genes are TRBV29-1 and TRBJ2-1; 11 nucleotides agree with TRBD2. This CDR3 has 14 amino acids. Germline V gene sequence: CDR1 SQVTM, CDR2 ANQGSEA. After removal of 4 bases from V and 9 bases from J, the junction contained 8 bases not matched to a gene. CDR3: CSVVLASGGSEQFF. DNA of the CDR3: TGCAGCGTTGTTTTGGCTAGCGGGGGGTCTGAGCAGTTCTTC.

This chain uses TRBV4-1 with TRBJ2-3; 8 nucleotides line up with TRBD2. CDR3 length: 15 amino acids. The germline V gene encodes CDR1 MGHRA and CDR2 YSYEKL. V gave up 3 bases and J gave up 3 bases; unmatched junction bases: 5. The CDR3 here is CASSQVAGRTDTQYF. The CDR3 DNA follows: TGCGCCAGCAGCCAGGTAGCGGGGCGGACAGATACGCAGTATTTT.

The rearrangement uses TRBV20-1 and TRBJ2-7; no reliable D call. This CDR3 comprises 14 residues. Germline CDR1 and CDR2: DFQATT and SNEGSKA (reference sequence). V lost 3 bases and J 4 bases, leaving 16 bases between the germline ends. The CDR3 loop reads CSASSRDTRYEQYV. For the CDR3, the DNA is TGCAGTGCTAGTTCGAGAGATACACGTTACGAGCAGTACGTC.

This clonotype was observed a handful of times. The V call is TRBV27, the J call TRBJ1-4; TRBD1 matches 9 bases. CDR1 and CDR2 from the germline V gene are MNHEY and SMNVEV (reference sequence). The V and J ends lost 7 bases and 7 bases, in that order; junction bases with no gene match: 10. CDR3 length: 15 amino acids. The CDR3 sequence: CASTLGQGRGEKLFF. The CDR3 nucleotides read TGTGCCAGCACTCTAGGACAGGGGAGGGGTGAAAAACTGTTTTTT.

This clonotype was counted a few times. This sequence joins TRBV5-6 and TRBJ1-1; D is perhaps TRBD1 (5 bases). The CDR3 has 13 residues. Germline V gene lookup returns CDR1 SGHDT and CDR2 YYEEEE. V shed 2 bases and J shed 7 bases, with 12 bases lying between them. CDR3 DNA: TGTGCCAGCAGCTTTGGGACGGCGAATGAAGCTTTCTTT. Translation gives CASSFGTANEAFF.

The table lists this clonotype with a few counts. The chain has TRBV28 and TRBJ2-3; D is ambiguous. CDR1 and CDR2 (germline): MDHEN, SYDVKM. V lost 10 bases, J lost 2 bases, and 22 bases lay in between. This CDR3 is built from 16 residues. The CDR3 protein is CATTVLHSIPTDTQYF. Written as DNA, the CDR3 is TGTGCCACCACGGTTCTACACTCCATCCCCACAGATACGCAGTATTTT.

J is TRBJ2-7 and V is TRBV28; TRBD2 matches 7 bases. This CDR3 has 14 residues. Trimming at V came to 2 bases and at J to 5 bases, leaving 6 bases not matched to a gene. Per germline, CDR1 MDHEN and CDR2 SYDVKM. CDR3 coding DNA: TGTGCCAGCAGTTTAGTATCGGGGGGACACGAGCAGTACTTC. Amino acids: CASSLVSGGHEQYF.